The T cell receptor beta chain described here comes from a study of T cell changes during pregnancy in multiple sclerosis. The CDR3 is 16 residues long. V lost 5 bases and J 3 bases, leaving 20 bases between the germline ends. From germline, CDR1 is SGHVS and CDR2 FQNEAQ. Assay: immunoSEQ multiplex PCR; the TCRdb copy retains only in-frame clones and omits some. The sample lists almost 95,000 clones; 92% were seen once. The rearrangement links TRBV7-8 to TRBJ2-7; D remains unclear. Material: peripheral blood, obtained in the first trimester of pregnancy. The sequence was obtained from a female donor with multiple sclerosis, enrolled in a pregnancy study. The CDR3 sequence is CASSHSRLDRVYEQYF. DNA of the CDR3: TGTGCCAGCAGCCATAGTCGCCTAGATCGGGTCTACGAGCAGTACTTC.